This T cell receptor (beta chain) was sequenced in a study of stem cell transplantation in POMP-related autoinflammatory disease listed by TCRdb under 2021. Regarding the research as a whole: According to the study's hypothesis, the TRB repertoire gets skewed because defective thymoproteasomes impair MHC class I-dependent CD8+ T-cell differentiation and positive selection. Prior to transplant, the patients had skewing toward CD4+ naive T cells, low CD8+ T-cell proportions, and reduced T-cell cytokine secretion. The effect of POMP deficiency on T-cell receptor beta repertoire diversity and CDR3 characteristics was assessed by high-throughput TRB sequencing.

The library came from the immunoSEQ multiplex PCR assay. Per the original workflow: Shannon entropy, which takes clonal size distribution into account, was used to quantify repertoire diversity. The Gini-Simpson index (Simpson_1-D) was used to measure inequality in clonotype distribution. This immuneACCESS table, as held by TCRdb, lists in-frame sequences with V and J called but not all clones. Of the missing ones, under half trace to an unresolved V gene in checked studies; the others have no known cause. V, J and clone size are those of that table, while D and trimming were read from the DNA. This sample comprises roughly 32,000 clones, roughly 88% of them detected only once. Of the sample, 0.6% to 0.75% falls within the top ten clones. On the study overall, not on this receptor specifically: The number of unique TRB V-J gene pairings in PRAID patients was restricted. In PRAID patients, the trend toward increased clonality and lower diversity reached statistical significance only for regulatory T cells. A trend toward lower TRB diversity and higher clonality was observed in PRAID patients across all analyzed T-cell subsets.

Comments on this clone: It has no known antigen specificity. Compared with germline, one end of the junction differs, possibly owing to a read error.

Measured from the cysteine to the phenylalanine, the CDR3 is 15 residues long. Solely the CDR3 DNA is kept, with 45 bases framed from the first base. Reading the germline V gene gives CDR1 KGHSH and CDR2 LQKENI. The time point label of this sample denotes: before hematopoietic stem cell transplant. PRAID was characterized by prominent immunodeficiency alongside autoinflammation. Before TRB sequencing, T-cell subsets (conventional T cells, CD8+ T cells, regulatory T cells, T follicular helper cells) were sorted. The chain couples TRBV18 to TRBJ2-5; 11 bases in the middle match TRBD2. Source: CD4+ T cells from PBMCs, taken before stem cell transplantation. The TCR originated in a human donor with POMP-related autoinflammation and immune dysregulation (PRAID). The CDR3 has the sequence CASPPTSGRSETQYF. The DNA sequence reads TGTGCCAGCCCACCAACTAGCGGGAGATCCGAGACCCAGTACTTC.